Listed here are 18 T cell receptor beta chains from one sample, sequenced in a study of a mutant IDH1 vaccine in newly diagnosed glioma. Profiling relied on immunoSEQ multiplex PCR, and the TCRdb table lists in-frame clones only, not all of them. The sample includes tens of thousands of clones, 83% of them seen just once. Time point indicated: baseline, week 1 (first vaccination visit). Treatment denoted: pre-vaccination baseline after standard-of-care therapy. This sample comprised PBMCs, obtained from a glioma patient treated with radiotherapy, temozolomide or both. These receptors were obtained from a woman between 45 and 60 years old with glioma.

V is TRBV6-1 and J is TRBJ1-5; 9 bases match TRBD1. This CDR3 is built from 12 residues. V gave up 3 bases and J gave up 15 bases; unmatched junction bases: 6. Germline values: CDR1 MNHNS, CDR2 SASEGT. The CDR3 DNA sequence: TGTGCCAGCAGTGATACCGGGACAGGGTGGCATTTT. Its translation: CASSDTGTGWHF.

V gene TRBV19 combines with J gene TRBJ2-5; D perhaps matches TRBD1 (5 bases). V dropped 5 bases and J dropped 1 base, with 8 bases sitting between them. CDR3 size: 13 residues. Per germline, CDR1 LNHDA and CDR2 SQIVND (reference sequence). For the CDR3, the DNA is TGTGCCAGTAGTGCAGGGATCCAAGAGACCCAGTACTTC. This encodes CASSAGIQETQYF.

The chain has TRBV15 and TRBJ2-3; 8 positions agree with TRBD2. V trimming: 3 bases; J trimming: 4 bases; junction bases outside the gene matches: 9. The CDR3 extends over 16 amino acids. Germline CDR1 reads LNHNV; CDR2 reads YYDKDF (reference sequence). Here the CDR3 reads CATSRGRSGVADTQYF. CDR3 in DNA: TGTGCCACCAGCAGGGGCCGTAGCGGGGTAGCAGATACGCAGTATTTT. The full variable domain, its missing parts supplied by reference TRBV15 and TRBJ2-3, is DAMVIQNPRYQVTQFGKPVTLSCSQTLNHNVMYWYQQKSSQAPKLLFHYYDKDFNNEADTPDNFQSRRPNTSFCFLDIRSPGLGDTAMYLCATSRGRSGVADTQYFGPGTRLTVL.

The rearrangement links TRBV19 to TRBJ2-3; no clear D. The CDR3 consists of 16 residues. Germline-derived CDR1 and CDR2 are LNHDA and SQIVND (reference sequence). Trimming shortened V by 3 bases and J by 0 bases, and 13 bases separated the two germline ends. The CDR3 here is CASSMNWAESTDTQYF. CDR3 coding DNA: TGTGCCAGTAGTATGAATTGGGCGGAGAGCACAGATACGCAGTATTTT.

CDR3 DNA: TGTGCCATCAGCCGGACAGGGACGGATCAGCCCCAGCATTTT. Translating gives CAISRTGTDQPQHF. The chain carries TRBV10-3 and TRBJ1-5; 8 bases fit TRBD1. CDR1 and CDR2 (germline): ENHRY, SYGVKD. The CDR3 covers 14 residues. The ends lost 6 bases at V and 5 bases at J; junction bases unmatched: 6.

The chain uses TRBV2 and TRBJ2-7; D call uncertain. This CDR3 has 12 amino acids. Deletions cut 2 bases from V and 2 bases from J, with 4 bases between. CDR1 is SNHLY, CDR2 FYNNEI, per germline. CDR3 amino acids: CASSEIPYEQYF. The CDR3, as DNA: TGTGCCAGCAGTGAAATCCCCTACGAGCAGTACTTC. Full variable domain (rest looked up from reference TRBV2 and TRBJ2-7): EPEVTQTPSHQVTQMGQEVILRCVPISNHLYFYWYRQILGQKVEFLVSFYNNEISEKSEIFDDQFSVERPDGSNFTLKIRSTKLEDSAMYFCASSEIPYEQYFGPGTRLTVT.

This clone was found once. The chain has TRBV4-2 and TRBJ2-6, with D uncertain. V lost 4 bases, J lost 3 bases, and 10 bases lay in between. The CDR3 is 15 amino acids. Germline V gene sequence: CDR1 LGHNA, CDR2 YNFKEQ. In DNA form, the CDR3 reads TGTGCCAGCAGCCCCACCCGTGATGGGGCCAACGTCCTGACTTTC. Residues: CASSPTRDGANVLTF.

The gene calls are TRBV5-1 and TRBJ2-7; perhaps TRBD1 as D (5 bases). The CDR3 is 16 residues long. Germline CDR1 reads SGHRS; CDR2 reads YFSETQ. Trimming removed 1 base at V and 1 base at J, with 15 bases between. This CDR3 reads CASSLNSQGSSYEQYF. CDR3 bases: TGCGCCAGCAGCTTGAACTCGCAGGGTTCGTCCTACGAGCAGTACTTC.

The count of this clone is one. The chain combines TRBV6-1 with TRBJ2-5; no clear D gene. V gave up 4 bases and J gave up 5 bases, with 11 bases separating them. CDR1 MNHNS and CDR2 SASEGT come from the germline V gene. The CDR3 runs to 13 residues. The CDR3 here is CASSGLRVETQYF. As DNA, the CDR3 is TGTGCCAGCAGTGGACTTAGGGTGGAGACCCAGTACTTC.

The chain is built from TRBV25-1 and TRBJ1-1; no reliable D call. There are 14 residues in the CDR3. Germline V gene sequence: CDR1 MGHDK, CDR2 SYGVNS. Trimming stripped 4 bases from V and 2 bases from J, with 11 bases between. The CDR3 nucleotides are TGTGCCAGCAGTGGCTCTCGGGGAAACACTGAAGCTTTCTTT. Translating gives CASSGSRGNTEAFF.

In its sample, this clone was seen a few times. The chain combines TRBV5-1 with TRBJ1-6; 7 nucleotides line up with TRBD1. The CDR3 runs to 14 residues. Trimming took 0 bases from V and 10 from J; bases not matched to a gene: 4. Germline V gives CDR1 SGHRS, CDR2 YFSETQ. CDR3 nucleotides: TGCGCCAGCAGCTTGGCGCAGGGGGACTCACCCCTCCACTTT. Translation: CASSLAQGDSPLHF.

CDR3 in amino acids: CASSSTDRGFSPLHF. CDR3 nucleotides: TGTGCCAGCAGTAGTACGGACAGGGGCTTTTCACCCCTCCACTTT. The genes are TRBV6-1 and TRBJ1-6, with 9 positions matching TRBD1. Germline trimming cut 5 bases from V and 9 bases from J; bases unmatched to any gene: 8. Germline CDR1 and CDR2: MNHNS and SASEGT. CDR3 size: 15 residues.

The chain has TRBV9 and TRBJ1-2; 7 nucleotides agree with TRBD1. Germline values: CDR1 SGDLS, CDR2 YYNGEE. The CDR3 contains 16 residues. V was clipped by 3 bases and J by 3 bases; unmatched bases: 11. CDR3 residues: CASSDDRALGDYGYTF. In DNA, the CDR3 is TGTGCCAGCAGCGACGACAGGGCCCTCGGGGACTATGGCTACACCTTC.

The chain carries TRBV30 and TRBJ1-5, with a possible D match to TRBD1 (5 bases). Germline lookup yields CDR1 GTSNPN and CDR2 SVGIG (reference sequence). The CDR3 loop spans 15 amino acids. The V end lost 0 bases, the J end lost 4 bases, and 13 bases lay between the germline ends. CDR3 residues: CAWSVPGFGNQPQHF. The CDR3 DNA reads as TGTGCCTGGAGTGTCCCAGGGTTTGGAAATCAGCCCCAGCATTTT.

The V call is TRBV5-1, the J call TRBJ1-1; D remains ambiguous. The germline V and J ends were trimmed by 3 bases and 0 bases, with 9 bases remaining between them. The CDR3 runs to 14 residues. CDR1 and CDR2 from the germline V gene are SGHRS and YFSETQ. The CDR3 region has the DNA TGCGCCAGCAGCTCCCGGGCGGTGAACACTGAAGCTTTCTTT. It translates to CASSSRAVNTEAFF.

This chain connects TRBV5-1 to TRBJ1-2, with 9 bases fitting TRBD1. The germline V gene encodes CDR1 SGHRS and CDR2 YFSETQ. The CDR3 is 12 amino acids. V shed 4 bases and J 5 bases; nucleotides not matched to a gene: 0. The CDR3, as DNA: TGCGCCAGCAGCGACAGGGGGTATGGCTACACCTTC. Its protein product is CASSDRGYGYTF. Full variable domain (rest looked up from reference TRBV5-1 and TRBJ1-2): KAGVTQTPRYLIKTRGQQVTLSCSPISGHRSVSWYQQTPGQGLQFLFEYFSETQRNKGNFPGRFSGRQFSNSRSEMNVSTLELGDSALYLCASSDRGYGYTFGSGTRLTVV.

The J gene is TRBJ1-2, the V gene TRBV6-6; D might be TRBD1 (5 bases). V lost 5 bases and J 8 bases, leaving 15 bases between the germline ends. Germline values: CDR1 MNHNY, CDR2 SVGAGI (reference sequence). The CDR3 has 13 amino acids. CDR3 coding DNA: TGTGCCAGCAGTAGGTATGGGGCTGGAGGCTACACCTTC. Protein product: CASSRYGAGGYTF.

The J gene is TRBJ1-1, the V gene TRBV6-5; D not resolved. The V end lost 7 bases, the J end lost 1 base, and 4 bases lay between the germline ends. This CDR3 region has 11 residues. Germline V gene data show CDR1 as MNHEY and CDR2 as SVGAGI. The CDR3 DNA follows: TGTGCCAGCACTTCGAACACTGAAGCTTTCTTT. It is translated as CASTSNTEAFF.